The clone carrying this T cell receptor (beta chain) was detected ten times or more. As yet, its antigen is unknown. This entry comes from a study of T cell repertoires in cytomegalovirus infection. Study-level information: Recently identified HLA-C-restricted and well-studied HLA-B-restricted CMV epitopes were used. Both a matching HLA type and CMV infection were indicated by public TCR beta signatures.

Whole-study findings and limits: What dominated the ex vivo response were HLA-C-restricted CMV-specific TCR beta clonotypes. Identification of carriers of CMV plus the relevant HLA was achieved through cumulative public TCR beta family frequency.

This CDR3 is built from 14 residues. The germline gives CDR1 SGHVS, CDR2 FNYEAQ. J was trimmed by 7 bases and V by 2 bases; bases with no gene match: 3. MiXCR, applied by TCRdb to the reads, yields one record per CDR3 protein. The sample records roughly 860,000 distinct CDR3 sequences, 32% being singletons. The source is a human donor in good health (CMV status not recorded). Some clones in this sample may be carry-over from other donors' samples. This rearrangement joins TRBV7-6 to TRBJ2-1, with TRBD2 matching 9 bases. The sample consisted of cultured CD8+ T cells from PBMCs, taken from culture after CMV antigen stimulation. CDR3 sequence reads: CASSLSSGVNEQFF. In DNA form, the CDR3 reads TGTGCCAGCAGCTTATCTAGCGGGGTAAATGAGCAGTTCTTC.